The sequence of this T cell receptor (beta chain) was determined in a study of blood T cell repertoires in COVID-19. Study-wide context: From the United States, Italy and Spain came samples of acute and convalescent COVID-19. PBMCs, B-cell-depleted T cells, or T cells were the source of the cDNA or gDNA that made up the material.

The table lists this clone with a few counts. V dropped 3 bases and J dropped 2 bases, with 5 bases sitting between them. Germline V lookup: CDR1 GTSNPN, CDR2 SVGIG (reference sequence). The CDR3 length is 11 residues. In the source study's methods: Using reference gene primer amplification, nucleated cell counts were estimated. TCRdb keeps only in-frame clones here, not all; method: immunoSEQ multiplex PCR. V, J and clone size reflect that table, while D and trimming were determined from the DNA. The sample has some 200,000 clones, approximately 87% seen once. The genes are TRBV30 and TRBJ2-7; D is ambiguous. This sequence was found in a man between 18 and 35 years old with active or convalescent COVID-19. Sequencing was carried out using peripheral blood. The CDR3 sequence: CAWRSAYEQYF. CDR3 nucleotides: TGTGCCTGGAGGTCGGCCTACGAGCAGTACTTC.